This entry lists 5 T cell receptor beta chains sequenced from one sample in a study of CD4+ T cells in melanoma. Profiling relied on immunoSEQ multiplex PCR, and the TCRdb table lists in-frame clones only, not all of them. The table shows 20,000 to 25,000 clones, with around 80% occurring only once. The receptors here all came from a human donor with melanoma.

CDR3 sequence: CASSSRTDTQYF. The CDR3 DNA is TGTGCCAGCAGCTCCCGCACAGATACGCAGTATTTT. This chain uses TRBV7-2 with TRBJ2-3; D gene ambiguous. Germline V gene lookup returns CDR1 SGHTA and CDR2 FQGNSA. The CDR3 covers 12 residues. The V end was cut by 4 bases, the J end by 1 base, with 3 bases between.

This chain uses TRBV5-1 with TRBJ2-7; TRBD1 is a possible D gene (5 bases). This CDR3 has 13 residues. CDR1 SGHRS and CDR2 YFSETQ come from the germline V gene. Trimming took off 2 bases at V and 2 bases at J, with 8 bases between the two ends. This CDR3 is CASSFTGAYEQYF. The DNA of the CDR3 is TGCGCCAGCAGCTTTACAGGCGCCTACGAGCAGTACTTC.

The chain joins TRBV4-1 to TRBJ2-5; either TRBD1 or TRBD2 may supply D (5 bases each). The CDR3 sequence is 14 residues long. With 4 bases removed from V and 5 bases from J, the gap between germline ends came to 14 bases. Germline loops: CDR1 MGHRA, CDR2 YSYEKL. The chain's CDR3 is CASSLLRGSETQYF. CDR3 nucleotide sequence: TGCGCCAGCAGCCTCCTCCGGGGCAGCGAGACCCAGTACTTC.

The chain has TRBV10-3 and TRBJ1-1, with D hard to call. CDR3 size: 13 residues. From germline, CDR1 is ENHRY and CDR2 SYGVKD. Trimming removed 1 base at V and 6 bases at J, with 9 bases between. In nucleotides, the CDR3 is TGTGCCATCAGTGAGTACGAGGAATCTGAAGCTTTCTTT. This codes for CAISEYEESEAFF.

This chain connects TRBV6-1 to TRBJ1-4; D remains unclear. The ends were cut back, 8 bases at V and 5 bases at J, with 9 bases in the middle. The CDR3 contains 12 residues. From germline, CDR1 is MNHNS and CDR2 SASEGT. CDR3 nucleotides: TGTGCCAGCGGGTGGGTAAATGAAAAACTGTTTTTT. This translates into CASGWVNEKLFF.